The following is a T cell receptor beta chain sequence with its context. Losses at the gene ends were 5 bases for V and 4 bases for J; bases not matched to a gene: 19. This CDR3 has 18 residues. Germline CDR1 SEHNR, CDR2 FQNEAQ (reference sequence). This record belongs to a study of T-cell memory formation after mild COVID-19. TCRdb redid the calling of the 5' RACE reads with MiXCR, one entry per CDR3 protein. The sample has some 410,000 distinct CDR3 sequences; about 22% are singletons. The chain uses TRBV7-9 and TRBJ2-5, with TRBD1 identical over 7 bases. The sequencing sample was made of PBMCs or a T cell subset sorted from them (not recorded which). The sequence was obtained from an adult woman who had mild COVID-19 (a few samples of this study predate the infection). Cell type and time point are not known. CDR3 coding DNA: TGTGCCAGCAGCGGGGCCCCCCAGGACAGGAATTCCCGAGAGACCCAGTACTTC. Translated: CASSGAPQDRNSRETQYF.